The entry that follows covers one TCR beta chain sequence. The record originates from a study of T-cell memory formation after mild COVID-19. CDR3 size: 16 residues. In germline, CDR1 is SGHDT, CDR2 YYEEEE. J gave up 2 bases and V 4 bases, and 9 bases lay outside the gene matches. TCRdb called the 5' RACE reads again in MiXCR, with one record for every CDR3 protein. The data show more than 350,000 distinct CDR3 sequences, over 20% seen once. This clonotype originated in an adult woman who had mild COVID-19 (a few samples of this study predate the infection). Cell type and time point are not known. Input material: PBMCs or a T cell subset sorted from them (not recorded which). The chain carries TRBV5-6 and TRBJ2-5; 9 positions match TRBD1. The CDR3 sequence: CASSPPGTGWQETQYF. CDR3 DNA sequence: TGTGCCAGCAGCCCACCTGGGACAGGGTGGCAAGAGACCCAGTACTTC. The full variable domain, completed using reference TRBV5-6 and TRBJ2-5, is DAGVTQSPTHLIKTRGQQVTLRCSPKSGHDTVSWYQQALGQGPQFIFQYYEEEERQRGNFPDRFSGHQFPNYSSELNVNALLLGDSALYLCASSPPGTGWQETQYFGPGTRLLVL.